This section outlines one T cell receptor beta chain sequence together with its context. The antigen is undetermined. This specimen belongs to a study of vaccination and CD4 T cells after COVID-19. With the Oncomine TCR Beta short-read assay, DNA from cultured CD4+ T cells was sequenced. The genomic DNA was obtained from cultured CD4+ T cells by extraction with the QIAamp micro DNA kit. TCRdb reprocessed the PCR reads via MiXCR and lists one record per CDR3 protein. The data hold 15,000 to 20,000 distinct CDR3 sequences, with 45% to 50% observed a single time. Trimming cost V 1 base and J 7 bases, with 16 bases left between them. Germline CDR1 reads LNHDA; CDR2 reads SQIVND (reference sequence). This CDR3 contains 15 residues. The treatment: approximately nine-day PBMC culture with coronavirus spike peptide pools or control peptides (ViraFEST assay).

The clonotype originates from a human donor who had recovered from COVID-19. The sequenced sample was CD4+ T cells from blood, cultured in vitro. V gene TRBV19 combines with J gene TRBJ1-2; tentatively, D is TRBD1 (5 bases). In DNA, the CDR3 is TGTGCCAGTAGTATAGTGTACGCGGGGCCAGGTGGCTACACCTTC. Its translation is CASSIVYAGPGGYTF.